The next 16 T cell receptor beta chains were all read from a single sample in a study of shared clonotypes between healthy human individuals. Method: immunoSEQ multiplex PCR; TCRdb's copy keeps in-frame clones and lacks some. The sample consists of a few million clones, approximately 93% of them appearing once. Sequencing used naive CD4+ T cells from PBMCs. Described subset: CD45RA+ positively selected. Receptors were obtained from a man between 18 and 35 years old in good health. Some clones in this sample may be carry-over from other donors' samples.

In nucleotides, the CDR3 is TGTGCCAGCAGCGCACGGGGGACCACAGATACGCAGTATTTT. This gives the protein CASSARGTTDTQYF. This chain uses TRBV5-6 with TRBJ2-3; possibly TRBD2 for D (6 bases). Looked up from germline, CDR1 is SGHDT and CDR2 is YYEEEE. The CDR3 covers 14 residues. V lost 4 bases, J lost 2 bases, and 11 bases lay in between.

This chain links TRBV5-1 with TRBJ1-1; the D gene is possibly TRBD1 (6 bases). Germline CDR1 and CDR2: SGHRS and YFSETQ. This CDR3 region has 13 residues. Trimming shortened V by 7 bases and J by 8 bases, and 18 bases separated the two germline ends. CDR3 sequence reads: CASLAGGSAEAFF. Written as DNA, the CDR3 is TGCGCCAGCCTGGCCGGGGGCTCGGCCGAAGCTTTCTTT. Together with reference TRBV5-1 and TRBJ1-1, the CDR3 gives the full variable domain: KAGVTQTPRYLIKTRGQQVTLSCSPISGHRSVSWYQQTPGQGLQFLFEYFSETQRNKGNFPGRFSGRQFSNSRSEMNVSTLELGDSALYLCASLAGGSAEAFFGQGTRLTVV.

The chain is built from TRBV7-2 and TRBJ2-7; 12 nucleotides agree with TRBD1. Trimming cost V 5 bases and J 4 bases; bases outside gene matches: 12. The CDR3 runs to 17 residues. Per the germline V gene, CDR1 is SGHTA and CDR2 is FQGNSA. This CDR3 reads CASSPKNGTGGWYEQYF. The CDR3 nucleotides are TGTGCCAGCAGCCCTAAAAATGGGACAGGGGGCTGGTACGAGCAGTACTTC. Looking up the rest from reference TRBV7-2 and TRBJ2-7 gives the full variable domain: GAGVSQSPSNKVTEKGKDVELRCDPISGHTALYWYRQSLGQGLEFLIYFQGNSAPDKSGLPSDRFSAERTGGSVSTLTIQRTQQEDSAVYLCASSPKNGTGGWYEQYFGPGTRLTVT.

The chain joins TRBV30 to TRBJ1-5, with 9 bases fitting TRBD1. The CDR3 runs to 15 residues. Germline V gene lookup returns CDR1 GTSNPN and CDR2 SVGIG (reference sequence). J was trimmed by 5 bases and V by 4 bases; bases with no gene match: 9. The CDR3 nucleotides are TGTGCCTGGATGACCGGGACAGGGCTCGATCAGCCCCAGCATTTT. As protein: CAWMTGTGLDQPQHF.

This sequence joins TRBV27 and TRBJ2-3; TRBD2 aligns across 9 bases. This CDR3 is 16 amino acids long. The V gene's germline CDR1 is MNHEY and CDR2 SMNVEV (reference sequence). V shed 1 base, J shed 5 bases, and the junction held 7 bases outside the gene matches. CDR3 amino acids: CASSLLAGAGQDTQYF. CDR3 sequence (DNA): TGTGCCAGCAGTTTATTAGCGGGAGCCGGTCAAGATACGCAGTATTTT.

This clone was seen just once. The chain has TRBV18 and TRBJ2-2; 7 bases are shared with TRBD1. The trim removed 4 bases at V and 4 bases at J, leaving 9 bases unmatched. The CDR3 totals 16 residues. In germline, CDR1 is KGHSH, CDR2 LQKENI. This chain's CDR3 is CASSRAGTASTGELFF. Written as DNA, the CDR3 is TGTGCCAGCTCACGAGCCGGGACAGCTTCCACCGGGGAGCTGTTTTTT.

This clone appeared a single time. The chain joins TRBV19 to TRBJ1-5; maybe TRBD1 (5 bases). V was trimmed by 6 bases and J by 4 bases, leaving 16 bases between them. The length of the CDR3 is 15 residues. Germline assignment: CDR1 LNHDA and CDR2 SQIVND (reference sequence). The DNA of the CDR3 is TGTGCCAGTAGCACCTTGGTGGGGGAGAATCAGCCCCAGCATTTT. Its translation: CASSTLVGENQPQHF.

The chain is built from TRBV18 and TRBJ2-7; TRBD1 agrees at 8 bases. V was clipped by 6 bases and J by 5 bases; unmatched bases: 6. The CDR3 extends over 13 amino acids. Germline lookup yields CDR1 KGHSH and CDR2 LQKENI. DNA for the CDR3: TGTGCCAGCTCCCGGACAGGGTCGGACGAGCAGTACTTC. It codes for CASSRTGSDEQYF. The variable domain in full, completed from reference TRBV18 and TRBJ2-7, reads NAGVMQNPRHLVRRRGQEARLRCSPMKGHSHVYWYRQLPEEGLKFMVYLQKENIIDESGMPKERFSAEFPKEGPSILRIQQVVRGDSAAYFCASSRTGSDEQYFGPGTRLTVT.

The rearrangement joins TRBV7-2 to TRBJ2-7; possible D gene TRBD2, 5 bases. The CDR3 totals 18 residues. Trimming took off 2 bases at V and 2 bases at J, with 22 bases between the two ends. The germline CDR1 and CDR2 sequences are SGHTA and FQGNSA. The CDR3 DNA reads as TGTGCCAGCAGCTTAATCGGGATGGGTCCCGGGATCGCCTACGAGCAGTACTTC. This gives the protein CASSLIGMGPGIAYEQYF. Drawing the rest from reference TRBV7-2 and TRBJ2-7, the complete variable domain is GAGVSQSPSNKVTEKGKDVELRCDPISGHTALYWYRQSLGQGLEFLIYFQGNSAPDKSGLPSDRFSAERTGGSVSTLTIQRTQQEDSAVYLCASSLIGMGPGIAYEQYFGPGTRLTVT.

The CDR3, as DNA: TGTGCCAGCAGCTTGGCCGGGAGGATCTACGAGCAGTACTTC. This sequence encodes CASSLAGRIYEQYF. This chain links TRBV5-4 with TRBJ2-7; 7 nucleotides align to TRBD2. The germline V gene has CDR1 SGHNT and CDR2 YYREEE (reference sequence). J gave up 3 bases and V 0 bases, and 3 bases lay outside the gene matches. This CDR3 spans 14 amino acids.

The chain couples TRBV19 to TRBJ2-3, with TRBD2 identical over 8 bases. Germline assignment: CDR1 LNHDA and CDR2 SQIVND (reference sequence). This CDR3 contains 22 residues. The ends lost 0 bases at V and 5 bases at J; junction bases unmatched: 25. The CDR3 coding sequence is TGTGCCAGTAGTATAGATGGTAGAGGGCTAGGAACTGTATCAAGCGGGGGAGATACGCAGTATTTT. Translating it yields CASSIDGRGLGTVSSGGDTQYF.

This clone has only one observation. J is TRBJ1-1 and V is TRBV5-6, with 9 bases that match TRBD1. Germline CDR1 reads SGHDT; CDR2 reads YYEEEE. J was trimmed by 4 bases and V by 5 bases; bases with no gene match: 9. The CDR3 runs 15 residues. This CDR3 is CASRASGQGSTEAFF. The CDR3 nucleotides read TGTGCCAGCAGGGCCTCTGGACAGGGGAGCACTGAAGCTTTCTTT. The full variable domain, rest sourced from reference TRBV5-6 and TRBJ1-1, is DAGVTQSPTHLIKTRGQQVTLRCSPKSGHDTVSWYQQALGQGPQFIFQYYEEEERQRGNFPDRFSGHQFPNYSSELNVNALLLGDSALYLCASRASGQGSTEAFFGQGTRLTVV.

This rearrangement joins TRBV19 to TRBJ1-5, with D tentatively TRBD1 (6 bases). Trimming pared 2 bases from V and 0 bases from J, leaving 14 bases between. The germline V gene has CDR1 LNHDA and CDR2 SQIVND (reference sequence). CDR3 size: 17 residues. In DNA, the CDR3 is TGTGCCAGTAGTATAAATACCGGGACAAGTAGCAATCAGCCCCAGCATTTT. It specifies CASSINTGTSSNQPQHF.

This clone has a single count. The CDR3 sequence: CASSGGQHSNQPQHF. In DNA, the CDR3 is TGTGCCAGTAGTGGGGGACAGCATAGCAATCAGCCCCAGCATTTT. The chain joins TRBV19 to TRBJ1-5, with 7 bases identical to TRBD1. The CDR3 consists of 15 residues. V shed 5 bases and J 0 bases; nucleotides not matched to a gene: 4. Germline CDR1 reads LNHDA; CDR2 reads SQIVND (reference sequence).

This chain links TRBV6-5 with TRBJ1-3; D remains ambiguous. CDR1 MNHEY and CDR2 SVGAGI come from the germline V gene. V was clipped by 8 bases and J by 0 bases, with 11 bases between them. The CDR3 runs 14 residues. CDR3 sequence: CASAVSFSGNTIYF. The CDR3 nucleotides read TGTGCCAGCGCTGTCAGTTTCTCTGGAAACACCATATATTTT.

V and J are TRBV29-1 and TRBJ2-1; 8 bases are shared with TRBD2. V lost 5 bases, J lost 8 bases, and 11 bases stayed unmatched. This CDR3 has 14 residues. Germline V lookup: CDR1 SQVTM, CDR2 ANQGSEA. The CDR3 is CSVRGASGFDEQFF. In DNA, the CDR3 is TGCAGCGTTCGTGGGGCTAGCGGGTTCGATGAGCAGTTCTTC.